In its sample, the clone carrying this TCR beta chain was seen a few times. The antigen remains unidentified. These data belong to a study of T cells after yellow fever vaccination. This CDR3 comprises 16 residues. Germline assignment: CDR1 LGHDT and CDR2 YNNKEL (reference sequence). Trimming at V came to 1 base and at J to 2 bases, leaving 6 bases not matched to a gene. Generation of TCR cDNA used 5'RACE template switching (which added a universal primer site and UMIs). TCRdb reprocessed the 5' RACE reads with MiXCR, giving one entry per CDR3 protein. This sample has about 340,000 distinct CDR3 sequences; 8.5% to 10% occur once, and the top ten carry about a sixth. The study, taken as a whole, reports: Primary-vaccination clones mostly resurfaced post-booster (96% CD4, around 88% CD8). The CD4 and CD8 compartments had a small share of their clonotypes in common. There was a possibility that FACS-sorted repertoires contained abundant clonotypes contaminating from the bulk population.

The sequence was collected from a man aged 18 to 35 who received the YFV17D yellow fever vaccine. The chain uses TRBV3-1 and TRBJ2-3, with 7 nucleotides matching TRBD2. The material sequenced was PBMCs, taken on the day of the first yellow fever vaccination. The CDR3 sequence: CASSQGKRGFTDTQYF. DNA of the CDR3: TGTGCCAGCAGCCAAGGAAAGCGGGGTTTCACAGATACGCAGTATTTT.